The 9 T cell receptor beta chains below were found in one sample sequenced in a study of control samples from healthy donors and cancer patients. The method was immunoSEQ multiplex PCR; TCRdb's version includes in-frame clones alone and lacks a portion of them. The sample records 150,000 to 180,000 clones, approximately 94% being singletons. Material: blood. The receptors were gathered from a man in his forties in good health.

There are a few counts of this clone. The CDR3 nucleotides read TGCGCCAGCAGTGCTGGGGCCGTGGGCTACACCTTC. Amino acids: CASSAGAVGYTF. The V call is TRBV10-2, the J call TRBJ1-2; perhaps TRBD1 as D (5 bases). V lost 4 bases and J lost 8, with 11 bases in between. CDR1 and CDR2 (germline): WSHSY, SAAADI. This CDR3 region has 12 residues.

The CDR3 spells CASSLGPRSYNSPLHF. The CDR3 DNA reads TGTGCCAGCAGCTTGGGGCCTAGGTCCTATAATTCACCCCTCCACTTT. The chain has TRBV5-4 and TRBJ1-6; D call uncertain. The CDR3 is 16 residues long. V dropped 0 bases and J dropped 1 base, with 8 bases sitting between them. The germline V gene encodes CDR1 SGHNT and CDR2 YYREEE (reference sequence). Looking up the rest from reference TRBV5-4 and TRBJ1-6 gives the full variable domain: ETGVTQSPTHLIKTRGQQVTLRCSSQSGHNTVSWYQQALGQGPQFIFQYYREEENGRGNFPPRFSGLQFPNYSSELNVNALELDDSALYLCASSLGPRSYNSPLHFGNGTRLTVT.

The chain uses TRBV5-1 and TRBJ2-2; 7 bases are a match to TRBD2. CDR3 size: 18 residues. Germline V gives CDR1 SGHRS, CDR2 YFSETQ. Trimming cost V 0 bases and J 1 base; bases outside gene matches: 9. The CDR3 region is CASSLAAWASGNTGELFF. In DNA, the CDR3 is TGCGCCAGCAGCTTGGCGGCTTGGGCTAGCGGGAACACCGGGGAGCTGTTTTTT.

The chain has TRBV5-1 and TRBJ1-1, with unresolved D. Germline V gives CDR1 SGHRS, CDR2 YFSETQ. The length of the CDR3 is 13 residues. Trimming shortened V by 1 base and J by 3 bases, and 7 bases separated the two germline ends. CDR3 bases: TGCGCCAGCAGCTTGACGGTTGACACTGAAGCTTTCTTT. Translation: CASSLTVDTEAFF.

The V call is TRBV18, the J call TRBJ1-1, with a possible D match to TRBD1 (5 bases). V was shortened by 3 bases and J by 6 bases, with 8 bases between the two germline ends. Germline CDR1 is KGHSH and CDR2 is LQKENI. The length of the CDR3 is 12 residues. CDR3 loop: CASSPGLAEAFF. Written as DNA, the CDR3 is TGTGCCAGCTCACCGGGACTGGCTGAAGCTTTCTTT.

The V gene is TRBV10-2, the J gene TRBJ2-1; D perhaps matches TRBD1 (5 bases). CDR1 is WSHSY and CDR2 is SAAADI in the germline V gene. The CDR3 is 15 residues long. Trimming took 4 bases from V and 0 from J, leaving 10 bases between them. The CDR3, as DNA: TGCGCCAGCAGTGGGGGCCTGAGCTCCTACAATGAGCAGTTCTTC. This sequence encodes CASSGGLSSYNEQFF.

The CDR3 is CASSTRTGSSGNTIYF. Here the CDR3 DNA reads TGTGCCAGCAGCACCAGGACGGGCAGCTCTGGAAACACCATATATTTT. The V call is TRBV5-5, the J call TRBJ1-3; D not resolved. The V end lost 4 bases, the J end lost 0 bases, and 14 bases lay between the germline ends. The CDR3 is made up of 16 amino acids. CDR1 is SGHKS and CDR2 is YYEKEE in the germline V gene (reference sequence). The full variable domain, with the rest looked up from reference TRBV5-5 and TRBJ1-3, is DAGVTQSPTHLIKTRGQQVTLRCSPISGHKSVSWYQQVLGQGPQFIFQYYEKEERGRGNFPDRFSARQFPNYSSELNVNALLLGDSALYLCASSTRTGSSGNTIYFGEGSWLTVV.

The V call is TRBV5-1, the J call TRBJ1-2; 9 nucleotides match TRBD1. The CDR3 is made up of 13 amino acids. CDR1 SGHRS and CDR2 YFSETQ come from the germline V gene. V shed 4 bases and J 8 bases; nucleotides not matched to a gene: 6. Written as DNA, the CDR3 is TGCGCCAGCAGCCAACAGGGGGCGCAGGGCTACACCTTC. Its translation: CASSQQGAQGYTF.

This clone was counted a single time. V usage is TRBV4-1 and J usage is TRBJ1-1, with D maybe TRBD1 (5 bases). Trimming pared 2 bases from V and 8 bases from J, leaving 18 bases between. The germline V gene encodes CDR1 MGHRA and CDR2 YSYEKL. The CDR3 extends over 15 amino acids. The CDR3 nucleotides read TGCGCCAGCAGCCAACCCGGGGCCTCTTACTTGGAAGCTTTCTTT. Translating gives CASSQPGASYLEAFF.